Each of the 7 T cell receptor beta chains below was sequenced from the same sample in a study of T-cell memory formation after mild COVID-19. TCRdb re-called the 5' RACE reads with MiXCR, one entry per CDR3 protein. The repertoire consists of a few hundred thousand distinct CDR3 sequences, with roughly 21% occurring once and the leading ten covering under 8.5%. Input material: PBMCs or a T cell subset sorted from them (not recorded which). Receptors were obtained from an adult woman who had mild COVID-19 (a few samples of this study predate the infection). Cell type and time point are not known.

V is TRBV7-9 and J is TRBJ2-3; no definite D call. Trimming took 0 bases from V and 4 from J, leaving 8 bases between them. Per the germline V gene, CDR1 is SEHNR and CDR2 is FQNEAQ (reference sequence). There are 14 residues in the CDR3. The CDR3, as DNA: TGTGCCAGCAGCTTAGCCAAAACTGCAGATACGCAGTATTTT. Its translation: CASSLAKTADTQYF.

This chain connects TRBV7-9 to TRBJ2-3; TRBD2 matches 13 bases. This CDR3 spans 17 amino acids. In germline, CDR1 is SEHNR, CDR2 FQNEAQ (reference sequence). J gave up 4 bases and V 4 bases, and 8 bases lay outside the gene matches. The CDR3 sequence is CASSSGLAGARADTQYF. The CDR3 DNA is TGTGCCAGCAGCTCCGGACTAGCGGGAGCTCGGGCAGATACGCAGTATTTT.

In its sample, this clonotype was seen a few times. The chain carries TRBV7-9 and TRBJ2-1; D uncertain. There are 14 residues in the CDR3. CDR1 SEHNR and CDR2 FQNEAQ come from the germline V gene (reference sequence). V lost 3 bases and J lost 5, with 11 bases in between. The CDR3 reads CASSLYLGNNEQFF. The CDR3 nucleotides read TGTGCCAGCAGCTTGTACTTAGGCAACAATGAGCAGTTCTTC.

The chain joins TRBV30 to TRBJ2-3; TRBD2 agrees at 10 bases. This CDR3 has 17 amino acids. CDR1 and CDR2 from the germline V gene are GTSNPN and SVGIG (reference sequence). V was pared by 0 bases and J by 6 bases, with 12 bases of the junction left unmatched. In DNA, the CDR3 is TGTGCCTGGAGTGTTAAGCGGGGGGGCTTTTCCGTCGATACGCAGTATTTT. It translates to CAWSVKRGGFSVDTQYF.

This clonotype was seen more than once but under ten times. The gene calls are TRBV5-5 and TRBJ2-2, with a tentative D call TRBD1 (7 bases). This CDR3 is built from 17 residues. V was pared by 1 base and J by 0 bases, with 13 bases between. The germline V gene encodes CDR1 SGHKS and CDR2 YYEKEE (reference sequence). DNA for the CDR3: TGTGCCAGCAGCTTGATCCCAGGGGGGACGAACACCGGGGAGCTGTTTTTT. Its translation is CASSLIPGGTNTGELFF.

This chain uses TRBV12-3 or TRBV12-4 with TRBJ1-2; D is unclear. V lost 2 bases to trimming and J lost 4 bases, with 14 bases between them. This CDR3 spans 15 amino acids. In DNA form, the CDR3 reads TGTGCCAGCAGTTTAAGTCCCCAATCCAGCTATGGCTACACCTTC. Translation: CASSLSPQSSYGYTF.

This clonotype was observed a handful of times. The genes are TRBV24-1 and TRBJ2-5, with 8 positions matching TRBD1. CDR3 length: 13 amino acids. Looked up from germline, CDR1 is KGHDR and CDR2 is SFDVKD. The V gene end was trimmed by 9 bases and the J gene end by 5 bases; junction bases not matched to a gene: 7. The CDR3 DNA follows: TGTGCCACCCCGGACAGGGCAGCGGAGACCCAGTACTTC. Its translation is CATPDRAAETQYF.